The sequence of this TCR beta chain was determined in a study of early T cells in non-severe SARS-CoV-2 infection. Study in general: Investigators sequenced bulk RNA drawn from unsorted whole blood, and chains remained unpaired. Findings and caveats of the study: The VDJdb matching leaned toward anti-spike CD8 responses and overlooked private and CD4 specificities.

For this clonotype: Antigen unknown.

Unique molecular identifiers (one per individual cDNA molecule) were attached. TCRdb independently ran MiXCR on the 5' RACE reads; one entry per CDR3 protein. The table lists about 48,000 distinct CDR3 sequences, roughly 9.8% of them singletons, with roughly 8.3% in the top ten. Trimming left V 0 bases short and J 2 bases short, with 12 bases between. This CDR3 has 16 amino acids. The V gene's germline CDR1 is SGDLS and CDR2 YYNGEE. The receptor's source is an adult who was a healthcare worker with PCR-confirmed SARS-CoV-2 infection or an uninfected control (not recorded which). The rearrangement joins TRBV9 to TRBJ1-3; D may be TRBD1 (6 bases). The sample taken for sequencing was whole blood. This CDR3 is CASSVDSGTTGNTIYF. The DNA for the CDR3 is TGTGCCAGCAGCGTAGACTCCGGGACAACTGGAAACACCATATATTTT.